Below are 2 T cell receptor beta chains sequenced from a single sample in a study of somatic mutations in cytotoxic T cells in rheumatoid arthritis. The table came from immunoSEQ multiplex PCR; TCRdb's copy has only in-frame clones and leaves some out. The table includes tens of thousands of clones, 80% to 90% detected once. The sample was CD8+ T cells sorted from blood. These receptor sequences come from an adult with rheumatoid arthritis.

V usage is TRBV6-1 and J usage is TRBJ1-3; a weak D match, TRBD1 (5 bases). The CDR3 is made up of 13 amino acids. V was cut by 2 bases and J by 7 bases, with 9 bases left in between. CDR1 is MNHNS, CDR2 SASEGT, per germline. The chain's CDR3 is CASSESRANTIYF. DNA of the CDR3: TGTGCCAGCAGTGAATCCAGGGCTAACACCATATATTTT.

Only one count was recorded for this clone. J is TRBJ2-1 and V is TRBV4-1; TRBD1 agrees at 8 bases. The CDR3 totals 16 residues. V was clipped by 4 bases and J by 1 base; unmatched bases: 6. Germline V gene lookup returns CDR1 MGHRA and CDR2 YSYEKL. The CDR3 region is CASSPQGALSYNEQFF. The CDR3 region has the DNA TGCGCCAGCAGCCCCCAGGGGGCTCTTTCCTACAATGAGCAGTTCTTC.